A selection of T cell receptor beta chains follows, all from one sample in a study of control samples from healthy donors and cancer patients. Profiled with immunoSEQ multiplex PCR; TCRdb holds only in-frame clones, not every one. The sample lists 70,000 or so clones; roughly 90% were seen once. The specimen was PBMCs. The receptors were sampled from a man aged 55 to 69 with lung cancer. Both conserved end residues are part of each CDR3. The order of the fields is J gene, V gene, D gene, clone size, CDR3 protein, CDR3 DNA. The D gene is left open where the match is weak. Clone size is stated in some rows and not others, as once, few, many or a class when expanded.

J: TRBJ1-2
V: TRBV29-1
D: -
size: -
CDR3: CSATGSIMYGYTF
DNA: TGCAGCGCGACAGGCAGTATAATGTACGGCTACACCTTC

J: TRBJ1-1
V: TRBV9
D: -
size: -
CDR3: CASSEAHRWGQEGTEAFF
DNA: TGTGCCAGCAGCGAGGCCCATCGTTGGGGGCAGGAAGGCACTGAAGCTTTCTTT

J: TRBJ2-6
V: TRBV5-1
D: -
size: -
CDR3: CASSLSGEGANVLTF
DNA: TGCGCCAGCAGCCTGTCCGGGGAGGGGGCCAACGTCCTGACTTTC

J: TRBJ1-2
V: TRBV7-9
D: TRBD1
size: -
CDR3: CASSLSGQGAYGYTF
DNA: TGTGCCAGCAGCCTATCGGGACAGGGGGCCTATGGCTACACCTTC

J: TRBJ1-1
V: TRBV11-2
D: TRBD1
size: -
CDR3: CASRDTGGYGTEAFF
DNA: TGTGCCAGCAGGGATACAGGGGGTTACGGCACTGAAGCTTTCTTT

J: TRBJ2-3
V: TRBV7-8
D: TRBD2
size: -
CDR3: CASSSFLSSAGGRDTQYF
DNA: TGTGCCAGCAGCTCCTTCCTTAGCTCAGCGGGGGGGCGGGATACGCAGTATTTT

J: TRBJ2-4
V: TRBV3-1/TRBV3-2
D: -
size: once
CDR3: CASSQYGDGNIQYF
DNA: TGTGCCAGCAGCCAGTACGGGGACGGGAACATTCAGTACTTC

J: TRBJ2-1
V: TRBV7-2
D: -
size: -
CDR3: CASSSQPNYNEQFF
DNA: TGTGCCAGCAGCTCGCAGCCTAACTACAATGAGCAGTTCTTC

J: TRBJ2-7
V: TRBV2
D: TRBD2
size: -
CDR3: CATSGGGNFYEQYF
DNA: TGTGCCACTAGCGGGGGGGGGAACTTCTACGAGCAGTACTTC

J: TRBJ1-6
V: TRBV6-5
D: -
size: -
CDR3: CASRGGWTDGSPLHF
DNA: TGTGCCAGCAGGGGTGGGTGGACAGACGGCTCACCCCTCCACTTT

J: TRBJ1-5
V: TRBV2
D: -
size: -
CDR3: CASSEIDQPQHF
DNA: TGTGCCAGCAGTGAGATAGATCAGCCCCAGCATTTT

J: TRBJ1-1
V: TRBV6-5
D: TRBD1
size: -
CDR3: CASRVPTGSTEAFF
DNA: TGTGCCAGCAGGGTTCCGACAGGGAGCACTGAAGCTTTCTTT

J: TRBJ1-5
V: TRBV15
D: -
size: -
CDR3: CATSRGKGEEPQHF
DNA: TGTGCCACCAGCAGAGGAAAGGGGGAGGAGCCCCAGCATTTT

J: TRBJ2-3
V: TRBV24-1
D: TRBD1
size: -
CDR3: CATSDFIQGTDTQYF
DNA: TGTGCCACCAGTGATTTTATACAGGGGACAGATACGCAGTATTTT

J: TRBJ1-1
V: TRBV5-1
D: TRBD1
size: -
CDR3: CASSWPVGQGETEAFF
DNA: TGCGCCAGCAGCTGGCCTGTTGGACAGGGGGAAACTGAAGCTTTCTTT

J: TRBJ1-3
V: TRBV5-7
D: -
size: -
CDR3: CASSLEVGKGSGNTIYF
DNA: TGTGCCAGCAGCTTGGAGGTGGGGAAGGGCTCTGGAAACACCATATATTTT

J: TRBJ2-6
V: TRBV5-1
D: TRBD1
size: few
CDR3: CASRVGGTGANVLTF
DNA: TGCGCCAGCAGGGTAGGGGGCACTGGGGCCAACGTCCTGACTTTC

J: TRBJ2-2
V: TRBV5-1
D: -
size: -
CDR3: CASSFTAGELFF
DNA: TGCGCCAGCAGTTTTACAGCCGGGGAGCTGTTTTTT

J: TRBJ1-1
V: TRBV5-1
D: TRBD1
size: -
CDR3: CASSSNQGALNTEAFF
DNA: TGCGCCAGCAGCTCGAACCAGGGGGCGTTGAACACTGAAGCTTTCTTT

J: TRBJ1-5
V: TRBV30
D: -
size: -
CDR3: CAWSASTGSNQPQHF
DNA: TGTGCCTGGAGTGCCTCCACAGGGAGCAATCAGCCCCAGCATTTT

J: TRBJ1-2
V: TRBV5-4
D: TRBD1
size: -
CDR3: CASSSGQNYGYTF
DNA: TGTGCCAGCAGCTCGGGACAGAACTATGGCTACACCTTC

J: TRBJ1-2
V: TRBV7-9
D: -
size: once
CDR3: CASSASGGYTF
DNA: TGTGCCAGCAGCGCCTCCGGGGGCTACACCTTC

J: TRBJ2-2
V: TRBV25-1
D: -
size: -
CDR3: CASRRDTGELFF
DNA: TGTGCCAGCAGAAGGGACACCGGGGAGCTGTTTTTT